Following are 7 T cell receptor beta chains from one sample sequenced in a study of PD-L1 blockade in urothelial cancer. The method was immunoSEQ multiplex PCR; TCRdb's version includes in-frame clones alone and lacks a portion of them. Here the sample spans about 39,000 clones, 91% being singletons. Time point noted: pretreatment peripheral blood. This specimen consisted of PBMCs, obtained around atezolizumab (anti-PD-L1) treatment. These receptors all stem from a woman aged 60-75 years with urothelial cancer.

The genes are TRBV7-3 and TRBJ1-1, with TRBD1 matching over 8 bases. V was pared by 0 bases and J by 6 bases, with 6 bases of the junction left unmatched. CDR1 and CDR2 (germline): SGHTA, FQGTGA. CDR3 length: 15 residues. In DNA form, the CDR3 reads TGTGCCAGCAGCTTAACCCGGGACAGGCAAGCTGAAGCTTTCTTT. Its translation is CASSLTRDRQAEAFF. Full variable domain (rest looked up from reference TRBV7-3 and TRBJ1-1): GAGVSQTPSNKVTEKGKYVELRCDPISGHTALYWYRQSLGQGPEFLIYFQGTGAADDSGLPNDRFFAVRPEGSVSTLKIQRTERGDSAVYLCASSLTRDRQAEAFFGQGTRLTVV.

The gene calls are TRBV28 and TRBJ1-5, with D uncertain. Germline CDR1 reads MDHEN; CDR2 reads SYDVKM. CDR3 length: 11 amino acids. Between the trimmed V and J ends, which lost 5 bases and 4 bases, there was a span of 3 bases. The CDR3 DNA sequence: TGTGCCAGCAGTCTAAATCAGCCCCAGCATTTT. Its protein product is CASSLNQPQHF.

The chain links TRBV28 to TRBJ2-1, with 12 bases aligning to TRBD2. The CDR3 contains 15 residues. CDR1 and CDR2 from the germline V gene are MDHEN and SYDVKM. The J segment lost 8 bases and the V segment lost 4 bases, leaving 6 bases of the junction unmatched. The CDR3 spells CASSSPTSGSHEQFF. For the CDR3, the DNA is TGTGCCAGCAGTTCCCCGACTAGCGGGAGCCATGAGCAGTTCTTC. The full variable domain, completed using reference TRBV28 and TRBJ2-1, is DVKVTQSSRYLVKRTGEKVFLECVQDMDHENMFWYRQDPGLGLRLIYFSYDVKMKEKGDIPEGYSVSREKKERFSLILESASTNQTSMYLCASSSPTSGSHEQFFGPGTRLTVL.

The genes are TRBV5-1 and TRBJ2-4; 8 nucleotides line up with TRBD1. The CDR3 is made up of 13 amino acids. J lost 12 bases, V lost 6 bases, and 11 bases had no gene match. Per the germline V gene, CDR1 is SGHRS and CDR2 is YFSETQ. Here the CDR3 DNA reads TGCGCCAGCAAGGAACAGGGGGGCCTGTATCAGTACTTC. The encoded protein is CASKEQGGLYQYF.

The chain is built from TRBV30 and TRBJ1-1, with D unresolved. V was cut by 4 bases and J by 1 base, with 10 bases left in between. Per the germline V gene, CDR1 is GTSNPN and CDR2 is SVGIG (reference sequence). The CDR3 is 13 amino acids. The CDR3 loop reads CAWKAGRNTEAFF. CDR3 coding DNA: TGTGCCTGGAAGGCGGGAAGGAACACTGAAGCTTTCTTT.

The chain carries TRBV28 and TRBJ2-5; 7 nucleotides line up with TRBD2. V was pared by 3 bases and J by 2 bases, with 3 bases of the junction left unmatched. The V gene's germline CDR1 is MDHEN and CDR2 SYDVKM. This CDR3 spans 14 amino acids. CDR3 region: CASSLVSGQETQYF. The CDR3 region has the DNA TGTGCCAGCAGTTTGGTTAGCGGGCAAGAGACCCAGTACTTC.

V is TRBV7-3 and J is TRBJ2-1; 14 nucleotides agree with TRBD2. With 5 bases clipped from V and 7 bases from J, the junction kept 4 bases outside the gene matches. The CDR3 totals 15 residues. Looked up from germline, CDR1 is SGHTA and CDR2 is FQGTGA. CDR3 sequence: CASSRGTSGSNEQFF. In DNA, the CDR3 is TGTGCCAGCAGCCGTGGGACTAGCGGGAGTAATGAGCAGTTCTTC.